In this sample, the clone carrying this TCR beta chain turned up a few times. Its target is unknown. The sample originates from a study of response to subunit inactivated influenza vaccine. J gave up 9 bases and V 1 base, and 13 bases lay outside the gene matches. The CDR3 consists of 17 residues. Germline CDR1 SEHNR, CDR2 FQNEAQ (reference sequence). Study-wide results and limits: Each seasonal flu vaccination may recruit only limited new T cells, authors suggested.

Each CDR3 protein is one row after TCRdb ran MiXCR on the RT-PCR reads. This table has hundreds of thousands of distinct CDR3 sequences, approximately 17% appearing once. The sequence was obtained from a man aged 50 to 59 who received an inactivated influenza vaccine. The chain has TRBV7-9 and TRBJ2-1, with 9 bases matching TRBD2. The sample consisted of PBMCs from blood, taken approximately 5 days after vaccination. Written as DNA, the CDR3 is TGTGCCAGCAGCTTAGATGACGGCGGGAGGGCCTCGGGTGAGCAGTTCTTC. It translates to CASSLDDGGRASGEQFF. Filled out from reference TRBV7-9 and TRBJ2-1, the complete variable domain reads DTGVSQNPRHKITKRGQNVTFRCDPISEHNRLYWYRQTLGQGPEFLTYFQNEAQLEKSRLLSDRFSAERPKGSFSTLEIQRTEQGDSAMYLCASSLDDGGRASGEQFFGPGTRLTVL.